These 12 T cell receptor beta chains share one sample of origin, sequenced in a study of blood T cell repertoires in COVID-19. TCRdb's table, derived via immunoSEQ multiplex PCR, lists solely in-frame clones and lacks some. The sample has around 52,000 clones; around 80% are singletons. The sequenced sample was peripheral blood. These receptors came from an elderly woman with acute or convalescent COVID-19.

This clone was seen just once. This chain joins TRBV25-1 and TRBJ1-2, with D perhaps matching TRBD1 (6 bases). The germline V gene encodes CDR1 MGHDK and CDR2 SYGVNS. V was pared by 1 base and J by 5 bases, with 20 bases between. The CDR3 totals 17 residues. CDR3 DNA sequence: TGTGCCAGCAGTGAATCGAGGGGGGGCTCTCGCCAATATGGCTACACCTTC. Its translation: CASSESRGGSRQYGYTF.

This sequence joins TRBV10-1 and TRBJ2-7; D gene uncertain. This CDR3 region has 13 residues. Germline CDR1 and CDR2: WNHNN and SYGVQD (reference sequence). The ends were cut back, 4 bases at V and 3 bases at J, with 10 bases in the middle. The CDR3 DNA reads TGCGCCAGCAGTGCCCGGGTGGACTACGAGCAGTACTTC. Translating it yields CASSARVDYEQYF.

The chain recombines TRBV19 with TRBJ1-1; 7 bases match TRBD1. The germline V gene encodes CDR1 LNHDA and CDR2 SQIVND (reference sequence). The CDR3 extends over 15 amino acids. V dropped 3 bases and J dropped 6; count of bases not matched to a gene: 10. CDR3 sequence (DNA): TGTGCCAGTAGTATTAAGACAGGGCCTCGGGCTGAAGCTTTCTTT. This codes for CASSIKTGPRAEAFF.

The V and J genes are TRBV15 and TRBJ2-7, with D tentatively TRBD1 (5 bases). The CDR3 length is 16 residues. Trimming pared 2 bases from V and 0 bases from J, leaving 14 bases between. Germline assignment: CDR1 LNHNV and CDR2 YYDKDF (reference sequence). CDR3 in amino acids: CATSRPQGSASYEQYF. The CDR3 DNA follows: TGTGCCACCAGCAGACCTCAGGGATCGGCCTCCTACGAGCAGTACTTC.

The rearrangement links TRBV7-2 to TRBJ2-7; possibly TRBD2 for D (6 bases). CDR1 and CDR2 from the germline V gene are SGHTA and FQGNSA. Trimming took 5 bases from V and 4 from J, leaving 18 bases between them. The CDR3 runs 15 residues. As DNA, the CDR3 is TGTGCCAGCAGCAAAGAGGAGGGACCACTTTACGAGCAGTACTTC. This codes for CASSKEEGPLYEQYF.

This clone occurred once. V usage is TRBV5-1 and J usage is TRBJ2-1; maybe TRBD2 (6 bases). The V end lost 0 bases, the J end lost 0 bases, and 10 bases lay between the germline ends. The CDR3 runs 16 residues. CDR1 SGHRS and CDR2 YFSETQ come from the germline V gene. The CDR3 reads CASSLVVGSSYNEQFF. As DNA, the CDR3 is TGCGCCAGCAGCTTGGTCGTCGGGAGCTCCTACAATGAGCAGTTCTTC. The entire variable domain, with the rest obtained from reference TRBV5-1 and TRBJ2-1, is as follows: KAGVTQTPRYLIKTRGQQVTLSCSPISGHRSVSWYQQTPGQGLQFLFEYFSETQRNKGNFPGRFSGRQFSNSRSEMNVSTLELGDSALYLCASSLVVGSSYNEQFFGPGTRLTVL.

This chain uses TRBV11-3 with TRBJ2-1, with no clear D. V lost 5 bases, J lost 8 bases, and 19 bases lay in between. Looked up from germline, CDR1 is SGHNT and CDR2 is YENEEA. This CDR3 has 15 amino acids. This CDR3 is CASSPRRNTNDEQFF. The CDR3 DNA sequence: TGTGCCAGCAGCCCTAGAAGGAACACAAACGATGAGCAGTTCTTC. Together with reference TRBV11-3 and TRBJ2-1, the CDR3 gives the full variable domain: EAGVVQSPRYKIIEKKQPVAFWCNPISGHNTLYWYLQNLGQGPELLIRYENEEAVDDSQLPKDRFSAERLKGVDSTLKIQPAELGDSAVYLCASSPRRNTNDEQFFGPGTRLTVL.

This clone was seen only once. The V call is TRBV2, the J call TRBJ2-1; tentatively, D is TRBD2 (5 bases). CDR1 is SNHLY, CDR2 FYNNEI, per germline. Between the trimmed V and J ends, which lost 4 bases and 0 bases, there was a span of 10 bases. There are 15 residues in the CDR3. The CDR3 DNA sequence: TGTGCCAGCAGTGGCCGTCGGGGCTCCTACAATGAGCAGTTCTTC. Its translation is CASSGRRGSYNEQFF.

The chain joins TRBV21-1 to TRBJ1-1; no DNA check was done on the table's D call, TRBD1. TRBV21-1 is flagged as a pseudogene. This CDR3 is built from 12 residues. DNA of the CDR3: TGTGCCAGCAGTGGCAGTGACACTGAAGCTTTCTTT. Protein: CASSGSDTEAFF.

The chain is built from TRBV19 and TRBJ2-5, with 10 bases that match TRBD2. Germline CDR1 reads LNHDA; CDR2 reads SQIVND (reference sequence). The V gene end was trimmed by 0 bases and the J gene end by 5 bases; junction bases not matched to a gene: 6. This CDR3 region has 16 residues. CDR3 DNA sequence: TGTGCCAGTAGTATAGAGTCTAGCGGGGGCGGTGAGACCCAGTACTTC. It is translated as CASSIESSGGGETQYF.

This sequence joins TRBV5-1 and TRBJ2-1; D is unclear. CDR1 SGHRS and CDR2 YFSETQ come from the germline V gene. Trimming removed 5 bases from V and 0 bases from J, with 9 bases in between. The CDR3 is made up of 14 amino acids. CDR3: CASRPPSSYNEQFF. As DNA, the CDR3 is TGCGCCAGCAGACCTCCGAGCTCCTACAATGAGCAGTTCTTC.

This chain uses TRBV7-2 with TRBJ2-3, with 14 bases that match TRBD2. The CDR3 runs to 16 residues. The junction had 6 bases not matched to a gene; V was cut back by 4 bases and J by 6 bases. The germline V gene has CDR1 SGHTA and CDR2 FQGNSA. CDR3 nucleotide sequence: TGTGCCAGCAGCTCGACTAGCGGGGGGGCTCGGGATACGCAGTATTTT. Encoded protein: CASSSTSGGARDTQYF.